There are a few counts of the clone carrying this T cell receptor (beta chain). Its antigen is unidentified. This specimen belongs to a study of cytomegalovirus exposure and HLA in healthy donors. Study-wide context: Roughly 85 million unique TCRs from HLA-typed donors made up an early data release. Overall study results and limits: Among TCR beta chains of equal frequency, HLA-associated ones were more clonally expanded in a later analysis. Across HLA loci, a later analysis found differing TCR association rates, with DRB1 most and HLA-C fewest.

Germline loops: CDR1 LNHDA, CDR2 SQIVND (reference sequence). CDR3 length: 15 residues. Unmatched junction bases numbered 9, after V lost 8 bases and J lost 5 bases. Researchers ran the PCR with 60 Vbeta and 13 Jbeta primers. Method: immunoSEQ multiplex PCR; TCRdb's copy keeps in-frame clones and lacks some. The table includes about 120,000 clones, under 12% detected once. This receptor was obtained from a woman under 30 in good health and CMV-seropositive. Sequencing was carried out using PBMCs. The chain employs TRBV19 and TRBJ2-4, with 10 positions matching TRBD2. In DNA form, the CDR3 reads TGTGCCAGTGGCTTAGCGGGGGGAGTTGAAAACATTCAGTACTTC. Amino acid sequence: CASGLAGGVENIQYF.